A selection of T cell receptor beta chains follows, all from one sample in a study of OX40 agonist ivuxolimab in advanced cancers. Some clones are missing from TCRdb's copy, which holds only in-frame ones; the method was immunoSEQ multiplex PCR. This table holds around 7,700 clones, around 79% found once. The specimen was CD4+ or CD8+ T cells sorted from blood, collected in a trial of the OX40 agonist ivuxolimab. Receptors were obtained from an adult with an advanced solid tumor such as melanoma, head and neck, liver or kidney cancer. The CDR3 runs from the conserved cysteine through the conserved F or W. A D gene is named only where the DNA matches it firmly. Some rows mark clone size as missing; the rest say once, few, many or name a class of expanded clone.

CDR3 length,J gene,D gene,V gene,clone size,CDR3 protein,CDR3 DNA
15,TRBJ2-3,.,TRBV7-9,.,CASSWGGGDTDTQYF,TGTGCCAGCAGCTGGGGGGGCGGCGACACAGATACGCAGTATTTT
12,TRBJ2-1,.,TRBV9,once,CASSRHSNEQFF,TGTGCCAGCAGCCGACATTCCAATGAGCAGTTCTTC
13,TRBJ1-6,.,TRBV7-2,once,CASSLVSSSPLHF,TGTGCCAGCAGCTTAGTATCGTCTTCACCCCTCCACTTT
15,TRBJ1-2,TRBD1,TRBV6-5,once,CASSPRTGRPYGYTF,TGTGCCAGCAGCCCCCGGACAGGGAGGCCCTATGGCTACACCTTC
12,TRBJ2-7,.,TRBV7-2,.,CASSLAGGEQYF,TGTGCCAGCAGCTTAGCGGGCGGAGAGCAGTACTTC
16,TRBJ1-4,.,TRBV18,once,CASSPLSGQGNEKLFF,TGTGCCAGCTCACCGCTGTCGGGGCAGGGTAATGAAAAACTGTTTTTT
14,TRBJ2-5,TRBD1,TRBV6-1,.,CASSAPGQGLTQYF,TGTGCCAGCAGTGCTCCGGGACAGGGGCTGACCCAGTACTTC
18,TRBJ2-1,TRBD2,TRBV4-3,.,CASSQDGPSLAGVHEQFF,TGCGCCAGCAGCCAAGATGGCCCTTCCCTAGCGGGAGTCCATGAGCAGTTCTTC
12,TRBJ2-5,.,TRBV2,.,CASKPLRETQYF,TGTGCCAGCAAGCCCTTGAGGGAGACCCAGTACTTC
15,TRBJ2-3,.,TRBV7-2,.,CASSLRGGAGHTQYF,TGTGCCAGCAGCTTAAGGGGGGGGGCGGGGCACACGCAGTATTTT
14,TRBJ2-5,.,TRBV28,.,CASSLEQDQETQYF,TGTGCCAGCAGTTTGGAACAGGATCAAGAGACCCAGTACTTC
15,TRBJ2-5,.,TRBV11-2,.,CASSPIGGAQETQYF,TGTGCCAGCAGCCCCATTGGGGGTGCCCAAGAGACCCAGTACTTC
15,TRBJ2-3,.,TRBV13,.,CASSLEADSTDTQYF,TGTGCCAGCAGCTTAGAGGCGGATAGCACAGATACGCAGTATTTT
15,TRBJ1-2,.,TRBV6-4,.,CASSDSPYGCYGYTF,TGTGCCAGCAGTGACTCTCCGTATGGCTGCTATGGCTACACCTTC
14,TRBJ2-1,.,TRBV29-1,.,CSVEALDSYNEQFF,TGCAGCGTTGAGGCTCTGGACTCCTACAATGAGCAGTTCTTC
13,TRBJ2-7,.,TRBV9,once,CASSPWAGYEQYF,TGTGCCAGCAGCCCCTGGGCGGGTTACGAGCAGTACTTC
14,TRBJ1-5,TRBD1,TRBV5-6,.,CASSRQGTMEPQHF,TGTGCCAGCAGCCGACAGGGGACCATGGAGCCCCAGCATTTT
15,TRBJ2-2,TRBD1,TRBV27,.,CASNPGQGATGELFF,TGTGCCAGCAACCCGGGACAGGGGGCGACCGGGGAGCTGTTTTTT
16,TRBJ2-5,.,TRBV7-9,.,CASSSLDDSKQETQYF,TGTGCCAGCAGCTCGCTCGATGATTCGAAGCAAGAGACCCAGTACTTC
21,TRBJ1-2,.,TRBV15,.,CATTLGAGEDSGSPWGFGYTF,TGTGCCACCACCCTTGGAGCCGGGGAGGATTCGGGGAGCCCGTGGGGCTTTGGCTACACCTTC
14,TRBJ1-1,.,TRBV4-1,.,CASSQRAMNTEAFF,TGCGCCAGCAGCCAAAGGGCAATGAACACTGAAGCTTTCTTT
13,TRBJ2-7,.,TRBV7-2,.,CASSLAAGVEQYF,TGTGCCAGCAGCTTAGCTGCGGGCGTCGAGCAGTACTTC
15,TRBJ2-1,TRBD1,TRBV19,once,CASTPRDSSYNEQFF,TGTGCCAGCACCCCCCGGGACAGCTCCTACAATGAGCAGTTCTTC
14,TRBJ2-7,TRBD1,TRBV4-1,.,CASSQAGQVYEQYF,TGCGCCAGCAGCCAAGCGGGACAGGTTTACGAGCAGTACTTC
15,TRBJ2-3,.,TRBV7-2,.,CASSLSAGFRDTQYF,TGTGCCAGCAGCTTAAGCGCGGGCTTCAGAGATACGCAGTATTTT
17,TRBJ2-2,TRBD1,TRBV4-3,.,CASSQEQGKANTGELFF,TGCGCCAGCAGCCAAGAACAGGGGAAAGCTAACACCGGGGAGCTGTTTTTT
12,TRBJ2-7,.,TRBV7-8,.,CAGSRTSYEQYF,TGTGCCGGCAGCCGGACCAGTTACGAGCAGTACTTC
15,TRBJ2-1,.,TRBV4-3,.,CASSQDRVSYNEQFF,TGCGCCAGCAGCCAAGACAGGGTGTCCTACAATGAGCAGTTCTTC
13,TRBJ2-1,.,TRBV27,few,CASKGDIYNEQFF,TGTGCCAGCAAGGGGGACATCTACAATGAGCAGTTCTTC
14,TRBJ1-3,.,TRBV5-1,.,CANSRGQSGNTIYF,TGCGCCAACTCGCGGGGGCAATCCGGAAACACCATATATTTT
15,TRBJ1-1,.,TRBV19,.,CASSIDEGLGTEAFF,TGTGCCAGTAGTATAGATGAGGGGCTGGGCACTGAAGCTTTCTTT
15,TRBJ2-1,TRBD2,TRBV19,.,CASSIKPSGSDEQFF,TGTGCCAGTAGTATAAAGCCTAGCGGGAGTGATGAGCAGTTCTTC
12,TRBJ2-7,.,TRBV2,.,CASTPDTYEQYF,TGTGCCAGCACCCCTGATACCTACGAGCAGTACTTC
18,TRBJ2-3,TRBD2,TRBV15,.,CATSREGLRGLGGDTQYF,TGTGCCACCAGCAGAGAAGGGCTTAGGGGACTAGGTGGAGATACGCAGTATTTT
11,TRBJ1-1,.,TRBV6-6,few,CASIRGTEAFF,TGTGCCAGCATCCGGGGGACTGAAGCTTTCTTT
12,TRBJ2-1,.,TRBV9,.,CASCLTGHEQFF,TGTGCCAGCTGCCTGACAGGCCATGAGCAGTTCTTC
13,TRBJ1-3,.,TRBV4-3,.,CASSQDRDATIYF,TGCGCCAGCAGCCAAGACAGGGACGCCACCATATATTTT
14,TRBJ1-1,TRBD1,TRBV2,medium-sized,CASSGGQGTAEAFF,TGTGCCAGCAGTGGAGGACAGGGAACGGCTGAAGCTTTCTTT
16,TRBJ2-1,.,TRBV30,.,CAWSVLPGGSYNEQFF,TGTGCCTGGAGTGTACTACCCGGGGGCTCCTACAATGAGCAGTTCTTC
16,TRBJ2-3,.,TRBV6-4,.,CASSDEAGSSTDTQYF,TGTGCCAGCAGTGACGAGGCGGGATCAAGCACAGATACGCAGTATTTT
13,TRBJ2-5,TRBD1,TRBV9,.,CASSATGFETQYF,TGTGCCAGCAGCGCGACAGGGTTCGAGACCCAGTACTTC
13,TRBJ1-1,.,TRBV11-2,.,CASSLTGAGEAFF,TGTGCCAGCAGCTTAACGGGGGCTGGTGAAGCTTTCTTT
11,TRBJ2-1,.,TRBV20-1,.,CSARWVNEQFF,TGCAGTGCTAGGTGGGTCAATGAGCAGTTCTTC
14,TRBJ2-7,.,TRBV10-3,.,CAIRRDRDSYEQYF,TGTGCCATCAGGCGGGACAGAGACTCCTACGAGCAGTACTTC
15,TRBJ1-1,.,TRBV7-9,.,CASSWLRGVNTEAFF,TGTGCCAGCAGCTGGTTGCGAGGGGTGAACACTGAAGCTTTCTTT
13,TRBJ2-5,TRBD1,TRBV30,few,CAWSVAGGETQYF,TGTGCCTGGAGTGTAGCAGGGGGTGAGACCCAGTACTTC
15,TRBJ2-2,TRBD2,TRBV15,.,CATSRDRGDTGELFF,TGTGCCACCAGCAGAGATCGGGGGGACACCGGGGAGCTGTTTTTT
16,TRBJ2-1,TRBD2,TRBV7-3,.,CASSPSGGAIVYEQFF,TGTGCCAGCAGCCCTAGCGGGGGGGCCATAGTCTATGAGCAGTTCTTC
14,TRBJ1-5,.,TRBV4-1,.,CASSQGQANQPQHF,TGCGCCAGCAGCCAAGGACAGGCCAATCAGCCCCAGCATTTT
16,TRBJ2-3,.,TRBV5-4,.,CASSPPRGFTPDTQYF,TGTGCCAGCAGCCCGCCGCGGGGTTTTACCCCAGATACGCAGTATTTT
12,TRBJ2-2,.,TRBV6-6,few,CASSYSPGELFF,TGTGCCAGCAGTTACTCCCCCGGGGAGCTGTTTTTT
14,TRBJ2-5,.,TRBV7-9,.,CASSLDLGGETQYF,TGTGCCAGCAGCTTGGATTTAGGGGGAGAGACCCAGTACTTC
16,TRBJ2-7,TRBD2,TRBV28,.,CASSLPREGWTYEQYF,TGTGCCAGCAGTCTGCCCCGGGAGGGGTGGACCTACGAGCAGTACTTC
16,TRBJ2-3,.,TRBV9,.,CASSVDRGANTDTQYF,TGTGCCAGCAGCGTAGATCGGGGGGCGAACACAGATACGCAGTATTTT
16,TRBJ2-5,TRBD2,TRBV18,once,CASSPLGLAGQETQYF,TGTGCCAGCTCACCACTCGGACTAGCGGGCCAAGAGACCCAGTACTTC
15,TRBJ2-7,TRBD1,TRBV29-1,.,CSAISGGDDLYEQYF,TGCAGCGCAATCTCAGGGGGAGATGACCTCTACGAGCAGTACTTC
12,TRBJ2-7,TRBD1,TRBV29-1,.,CSVGQSSYEQYF,TGCAGCGTGGGACAGTCATCCTACGAGCAGTACTTC
18,TRBJ2-1,TRBD2,TRBV27,.,CASSITSGGFVDYNEQFF,TGTGCCAGCAGCATAACTAGCGGGGGGTTTGTCGACTACAATGAGCAGTTCTTC
15,TRBJ2-7,.,TRBV15,.,CATSSAGPGADEQYF,TGTGCCACCAGCAGCGCGGGCCCGGGGGCAGACGAGCAGTACTTC
15,TRBJ1-1,.,TRBV2,.,CASSGPLTVNTEAFF,TGTGCCAGCAGTGGCCCATTGACAGTGAACACTGAAGCTTTCTTT